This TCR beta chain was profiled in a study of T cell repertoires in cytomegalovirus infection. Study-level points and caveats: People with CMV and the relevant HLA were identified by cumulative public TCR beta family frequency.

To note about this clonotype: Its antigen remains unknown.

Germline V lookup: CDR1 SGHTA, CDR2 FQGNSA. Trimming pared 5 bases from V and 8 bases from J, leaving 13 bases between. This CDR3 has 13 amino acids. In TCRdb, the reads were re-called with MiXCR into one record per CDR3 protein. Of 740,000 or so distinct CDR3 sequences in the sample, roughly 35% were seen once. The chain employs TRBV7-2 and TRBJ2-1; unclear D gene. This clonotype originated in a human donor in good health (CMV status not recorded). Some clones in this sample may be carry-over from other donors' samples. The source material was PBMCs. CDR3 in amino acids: CASSPRVRHEQFF. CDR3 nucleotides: TGTGCCAGCAGCCCTAGGGTTCGGCATGAGCAGTTCTTC.